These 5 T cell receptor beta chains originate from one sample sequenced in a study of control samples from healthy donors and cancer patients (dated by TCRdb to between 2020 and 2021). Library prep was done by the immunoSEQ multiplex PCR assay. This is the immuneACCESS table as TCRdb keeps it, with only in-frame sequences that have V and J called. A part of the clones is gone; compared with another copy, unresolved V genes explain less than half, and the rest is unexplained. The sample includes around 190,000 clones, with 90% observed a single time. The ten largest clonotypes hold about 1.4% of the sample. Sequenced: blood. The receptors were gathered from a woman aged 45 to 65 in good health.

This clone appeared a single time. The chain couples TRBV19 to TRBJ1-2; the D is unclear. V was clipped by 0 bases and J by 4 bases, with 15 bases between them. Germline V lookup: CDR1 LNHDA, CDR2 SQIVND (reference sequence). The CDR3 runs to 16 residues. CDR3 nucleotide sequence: TGTGCCAGTAGTATAGATAGGTGGACTCCTACCTATGGCTACACCTTC. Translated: CASSIDRWTPTYGYTF.

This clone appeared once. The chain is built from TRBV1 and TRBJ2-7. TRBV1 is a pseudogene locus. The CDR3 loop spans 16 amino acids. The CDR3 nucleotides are TGCACCAGCAGCCAAGATCTAGGGGGACTCTCCTACGAGCAGTACTTC. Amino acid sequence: CTSSQDLGGLSYEQYF.

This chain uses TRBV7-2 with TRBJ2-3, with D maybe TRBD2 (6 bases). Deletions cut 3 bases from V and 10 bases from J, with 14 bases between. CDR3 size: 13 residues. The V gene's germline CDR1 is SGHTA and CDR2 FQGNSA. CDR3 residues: CASSFRDFRAQYF. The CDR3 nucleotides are TGTGCCAGCAGCTTTAGGGACTTCAGGGCGCAGTATTTT.

In DNA form, the CDR3 reads TGTGCCAGCAGGGGGGACAGGGCCCCAGATACGCAGTATTTT. Its translation is CASRGDRAPDTQYF. V gene TRBV28 combines with J gene TRBJ2-3; the match to TRBD1 covers 9 bases. CDR3 length equals 14 residues. V lost 6 bases to trimming and J lost 4 bases; unmatched junction nucleotides: 5. CDR1 is MDHEN and CDR2 is SYDVKM in the germline V gene.

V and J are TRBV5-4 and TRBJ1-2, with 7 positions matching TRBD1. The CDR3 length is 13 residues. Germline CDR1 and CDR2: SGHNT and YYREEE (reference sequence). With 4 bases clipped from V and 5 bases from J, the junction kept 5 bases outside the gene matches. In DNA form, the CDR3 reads TGTGCCAGCAGCCGGGACAGTACTTATGGCTACACCTTC. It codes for CASSRDSTYGYTF.